This T cell receptor (beta chain) was documented in a study of blood T cell repertoires in COVID-19. This CDR3 contains 11 residues. The germline V gene has CDR1 WNHNN and CDR2 SYGVQD (reference sequence). Trimming stripped 4 bases from V and 8 bases from J, with 8 bases between. As processed by the authors: Amplification of reference gene primers was used by the study to estimate nucleated cell counts. TCRdb keeps only in-frame clones here, not all; method: immunoSEQ multiplex PCR. The V and J calls and the clone size are those of that table, but D and trimming were determined from the DNA. The profile shows about 78,000 clones, roughly 86% of them singletons.

V gene TRBV10-1 combines with J gene TRBJ1-1, with D uncertain. The sequencing input was peripheral blood. This TCR derives from a man aged 50-59 years with active or convalescent COVID-19. CDR3 DNA: TGCGCCAGCAGTGGGTACAGCGAAGCTTTCTTT. This sequence encodes CASSGYSEAFF.